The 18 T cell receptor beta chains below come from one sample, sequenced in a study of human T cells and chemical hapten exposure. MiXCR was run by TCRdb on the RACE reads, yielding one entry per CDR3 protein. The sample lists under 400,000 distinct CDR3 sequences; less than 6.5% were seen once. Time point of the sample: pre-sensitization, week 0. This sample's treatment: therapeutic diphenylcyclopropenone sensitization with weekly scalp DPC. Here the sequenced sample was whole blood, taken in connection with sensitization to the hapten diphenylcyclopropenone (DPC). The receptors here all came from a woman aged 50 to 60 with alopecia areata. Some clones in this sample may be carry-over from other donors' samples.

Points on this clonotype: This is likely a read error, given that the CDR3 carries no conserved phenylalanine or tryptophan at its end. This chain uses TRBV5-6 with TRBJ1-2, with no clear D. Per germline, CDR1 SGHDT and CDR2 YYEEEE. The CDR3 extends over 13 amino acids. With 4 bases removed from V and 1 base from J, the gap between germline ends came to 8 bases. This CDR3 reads CASSVSNNYGYTL. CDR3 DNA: TGTGCCAGCAGCGTCAGTAATAACTATGGCTACACCCTC.

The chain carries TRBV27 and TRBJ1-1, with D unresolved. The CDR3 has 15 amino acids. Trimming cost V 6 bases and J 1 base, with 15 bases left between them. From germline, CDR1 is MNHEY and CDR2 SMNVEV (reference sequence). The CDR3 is CASRAKLFSNTEAFF. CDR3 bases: TGTGCCAGCAGAGCCAAGTTGTTCTCGAACACTGAAGCTTTCTTT.

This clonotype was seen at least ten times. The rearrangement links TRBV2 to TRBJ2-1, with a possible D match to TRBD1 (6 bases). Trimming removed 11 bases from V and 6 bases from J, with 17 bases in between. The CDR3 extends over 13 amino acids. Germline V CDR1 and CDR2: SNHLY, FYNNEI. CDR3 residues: CAGGRSTGNEQFF. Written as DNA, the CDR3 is TGTGCCGGGGGCAGGAGTACTGGCAATGAGCAGTTCTTC.

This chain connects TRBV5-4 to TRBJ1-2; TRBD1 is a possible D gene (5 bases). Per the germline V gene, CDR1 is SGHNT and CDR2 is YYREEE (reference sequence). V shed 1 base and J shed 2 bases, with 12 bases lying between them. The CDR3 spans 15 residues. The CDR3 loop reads CASSLRGIENYGYTF. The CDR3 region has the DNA TGTGCCAGCAGCTTGCGGGGGATCGAAAACTATGGCTACACCTTC. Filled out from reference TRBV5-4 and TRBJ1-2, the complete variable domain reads ETGVTQSPTHLIKTRGQQVTLRCSSQSGHNTVSWYQQALGQGPQFIFQYYREEENGRGNFPPRFSGLQFPNYSSELNVNALELDDSALYLCASSLRGIENYGYTFGSGTRLTVV.

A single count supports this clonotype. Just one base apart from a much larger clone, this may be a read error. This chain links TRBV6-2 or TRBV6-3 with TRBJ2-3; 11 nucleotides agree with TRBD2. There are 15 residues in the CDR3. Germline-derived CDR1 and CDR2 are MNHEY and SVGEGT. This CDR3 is CASNYTSGRGDTQYF. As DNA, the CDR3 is TGTGCCAGCAATTACACTAGCGGGAGAGGAGATACGCAGTATTTT.

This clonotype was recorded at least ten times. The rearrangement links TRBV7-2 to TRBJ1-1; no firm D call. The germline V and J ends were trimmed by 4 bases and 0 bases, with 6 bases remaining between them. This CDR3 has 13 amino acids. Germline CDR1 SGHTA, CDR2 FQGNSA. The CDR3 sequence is CASSSPVNTEAFF. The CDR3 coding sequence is TGTGCCAGCAGCTCCCCAGTGAACACTGAAGCTTTCTTT.

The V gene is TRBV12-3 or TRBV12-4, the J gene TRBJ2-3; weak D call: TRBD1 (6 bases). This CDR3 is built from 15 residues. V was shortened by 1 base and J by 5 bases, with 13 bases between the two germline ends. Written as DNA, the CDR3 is TGTGCCAGCAGTTTAGGTCCAGGGGACGGAGATACGCAGTATTTT. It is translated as CASSLGPGDGDTQYF.

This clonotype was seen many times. CDR3 coding DNA: TGTGCCAGTTCAAGGGGGGATGAGCAGTTCTTC. It is translated as CASSRGDEQFF. The rearrangement links TRBV6-2 or TRBV6-3 to TRBJ2-1; TRBD1 or TRBD2 may be the D gene (6 bases each). With 9 bases removed from V and 8 bases from J, the gap between germline ends came to 11 bases. The CDR3 length is 11 residues. Germline-derived CDR1 and CDR2 are MNHEY and SVGEGT.

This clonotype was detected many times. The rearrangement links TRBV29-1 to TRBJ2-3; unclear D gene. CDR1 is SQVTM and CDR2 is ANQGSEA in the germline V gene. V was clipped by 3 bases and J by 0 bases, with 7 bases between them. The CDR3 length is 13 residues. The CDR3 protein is CSVDERSTDTQYF. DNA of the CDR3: TGCAGCGTTGATGAGAGGAGCACAGATACGCAGTATTTT.

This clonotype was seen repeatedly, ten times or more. The CDR3 sequence: CASEGGYTDTQYF. CDR3 sequence (DNA): TGTGCCAGCGAAGGGGGATACACAGATACGCAGTATTTT. V is TRBV2 and J is TRBJ2-3; TRBD1 might be the D (6 bases). This CDR3 has 13 amino acids. The V gene's germline CDR1 is SNHLY and CDR2 FYNNEI. Trimming removed 8 bases at V and 2 bases at J, with 11 bases between.

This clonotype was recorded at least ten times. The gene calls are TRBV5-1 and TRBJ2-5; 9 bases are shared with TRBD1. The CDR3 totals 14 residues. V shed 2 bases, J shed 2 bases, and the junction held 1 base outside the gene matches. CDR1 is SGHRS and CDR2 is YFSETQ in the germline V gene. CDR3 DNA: TGCGCCAGCAGCTTACAGGGGGCTCAAGAGACCCAGTACTTC. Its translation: CASSLQGAQETQYF.

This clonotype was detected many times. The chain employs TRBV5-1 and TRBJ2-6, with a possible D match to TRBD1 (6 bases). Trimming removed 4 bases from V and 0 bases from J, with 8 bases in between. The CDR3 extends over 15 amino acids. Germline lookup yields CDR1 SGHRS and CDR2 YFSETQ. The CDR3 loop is CASSPDSSGANVLTF. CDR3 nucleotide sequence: TGCGCCAGCAGCCCGGACAGCTCTGGGGCCAACGTCCTGACTTTC.

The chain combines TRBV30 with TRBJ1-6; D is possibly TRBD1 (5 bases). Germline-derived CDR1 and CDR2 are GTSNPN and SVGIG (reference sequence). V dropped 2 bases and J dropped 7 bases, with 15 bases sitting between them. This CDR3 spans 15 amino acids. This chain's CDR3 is CAWSYGGTANSPLHF. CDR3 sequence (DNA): TGTGCCTGGAGTTATGGAGGGACGGCAAATTCACCCCTCCACTTT. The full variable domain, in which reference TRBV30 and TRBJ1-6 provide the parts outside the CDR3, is SQTIHQWPATLVQPVGSPLSLECTVEGTSNPNLYWYRQAAGRGLQLLFYSVGIGQISSEVPQNLSASRPQDRQFILSSKKLLLSDSGFYLCAWSYGGTANSPLHFGNGTRLTVT.

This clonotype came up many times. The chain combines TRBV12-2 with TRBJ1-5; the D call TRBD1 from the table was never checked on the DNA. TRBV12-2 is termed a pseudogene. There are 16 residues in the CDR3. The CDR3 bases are TGTGCAAGTCGCGCCAACCGGGGGCAGGGCTGCTTGCCCCAGCATTTT. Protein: CASRANRGQGCLPQHF.

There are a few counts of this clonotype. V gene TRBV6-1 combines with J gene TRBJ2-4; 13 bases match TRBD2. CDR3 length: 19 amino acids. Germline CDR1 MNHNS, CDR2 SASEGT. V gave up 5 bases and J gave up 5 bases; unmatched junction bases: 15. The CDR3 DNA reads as TGTGCCAGCAGTCTATTATCTGGACTAGCGGGAGTCTTCCAAAACATTCAGTACTTC. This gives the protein CASSLLSGLAGVFQNIQYF.

CDR3 region: CASSQRDRPYEQYF. Written as DNA, the CDR3 is TGCGCCAGCAGCCAACGGGACCGGCCCTACGAGCAGTACTTC. The chain couples TRBV5-1 to TRBJ2-7; D is tentatively TRBD1 or TRBD2 (5 bases each). The germline V and J ends were trimmed by 4 bases and 2 bases, with 13 bases remaining between them. Germline CDR1 reads SGHRS; CDR2 reads YFSETQ. CDR3 length: 14 amino acids.

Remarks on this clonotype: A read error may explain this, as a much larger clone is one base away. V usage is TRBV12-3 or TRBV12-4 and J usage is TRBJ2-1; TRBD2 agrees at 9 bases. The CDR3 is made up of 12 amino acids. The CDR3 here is CASRRLADEQSF. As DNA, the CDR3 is TGTGCCAGCAGACGACTAGCGGATGAGCAGTCCTTC.

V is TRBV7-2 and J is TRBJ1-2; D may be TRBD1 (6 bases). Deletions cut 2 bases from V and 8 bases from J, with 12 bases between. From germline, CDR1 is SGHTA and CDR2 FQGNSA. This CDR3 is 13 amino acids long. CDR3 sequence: CASSLWTELGYTF. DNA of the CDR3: TGTGCCAGCAGCTTATGGACAGAATTAGGCTACACCTTC.